This T cell receptor beta chain derives from a study of T cells in localized non-small cell lung cancer. Sequencing used immunoSEQ multiplex PCR; TCRdb keeps in-frame clones, though not all of them. The table lists around 15,000 clones, around 85% of them singletons. The CDR3 spans 15 residues. Germline V lookup: CDR1 SGHTA, CDR2 FQGNSA. With V trimmed by 7 bases and J by 4 bases, 8 bases remained unmatched. The input for sequencing was peripheral blood, taken before any cancer treatment. The sequence derives from a female donor at least 60 years old with stage I squamous cell lung carcinoma. The chain has TRBV7-2 and TRBJ2-3; 10 nucleotides agree with TRBD1. The CDR3 loop reads CASIYGQGEPDTQYF. CDR3 in DNA: TGTGCCAGCATCTATGGACAGGGGGAACCAGATACGCAGTATTTT.